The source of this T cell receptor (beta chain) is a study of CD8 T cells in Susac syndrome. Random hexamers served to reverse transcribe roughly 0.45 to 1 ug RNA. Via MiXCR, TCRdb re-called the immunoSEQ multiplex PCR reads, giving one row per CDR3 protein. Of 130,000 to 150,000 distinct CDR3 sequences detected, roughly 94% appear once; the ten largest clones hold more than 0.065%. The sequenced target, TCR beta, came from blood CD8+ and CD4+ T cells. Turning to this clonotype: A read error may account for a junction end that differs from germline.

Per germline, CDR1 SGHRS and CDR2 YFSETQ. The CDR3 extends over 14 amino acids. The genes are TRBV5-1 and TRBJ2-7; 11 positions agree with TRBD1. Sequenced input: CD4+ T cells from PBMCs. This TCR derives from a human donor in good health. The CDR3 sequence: CASSLGTGGYEQYF. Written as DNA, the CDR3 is TGTGCCAGTAGTCTCGGGACAGGGGGCTACGAGCAGTACTTC.